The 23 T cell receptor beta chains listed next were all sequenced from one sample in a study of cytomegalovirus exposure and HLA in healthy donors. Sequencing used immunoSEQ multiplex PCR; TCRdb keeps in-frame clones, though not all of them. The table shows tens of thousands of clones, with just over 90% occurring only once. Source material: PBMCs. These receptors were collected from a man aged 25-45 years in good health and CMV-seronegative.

The CDR3: CASSGQYNEQFF. The CDR3, as DNA: TGTGCCAGCTCGGGACAATACAATGAGCAGTTCTTC. The chain uses TRBV6-5 and TRBJ2-1, with TRBD1 as a possible D gene (6 bases). V lost 8 bases, J lost 4 bases, and 9 bases lay in between. The CDR3 totals 12 residues. Looked up from germline, CDR1 is MNHEY and CDR2 is SVGAGI.

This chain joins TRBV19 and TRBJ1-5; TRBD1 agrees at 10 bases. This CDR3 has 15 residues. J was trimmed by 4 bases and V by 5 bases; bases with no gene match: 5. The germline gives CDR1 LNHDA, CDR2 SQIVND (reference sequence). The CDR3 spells CASSLRTGGNQPQHF. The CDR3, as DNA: TGTGCCAGTAGTCTACGGACAGGGGGGAATCAGCCCCAGCATTTT.

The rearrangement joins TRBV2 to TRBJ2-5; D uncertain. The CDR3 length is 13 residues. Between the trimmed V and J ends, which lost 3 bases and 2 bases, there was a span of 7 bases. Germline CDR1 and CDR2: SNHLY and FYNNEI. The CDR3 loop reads CASSEQVQETQYF. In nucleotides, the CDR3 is TGTGCCAGCAGTGAGCAGGTACAAGAGACCCAGTACTTC.

CDR3 DNA: TGCGCCAGCGCTAGGGACTTGGCGGGTGAGCAGTTCTTC. This codes for CASARDLAGEQFF. J is TRBJ2-1 and V is TRBV10-1; possibly TRBD2 for D (6 bases). CDR3 length: 13 amino acids. Germline-derived CDR1 and CDR2 are WNHNN and SYGVQD (reference sequence). Trimming removed 8 bases at V and 9 bases at J, with 17 bases between.

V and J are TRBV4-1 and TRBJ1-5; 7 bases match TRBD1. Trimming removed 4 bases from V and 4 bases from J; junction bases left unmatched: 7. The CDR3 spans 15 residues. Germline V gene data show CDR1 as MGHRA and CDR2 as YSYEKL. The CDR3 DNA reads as TGCGCCAGCAGCCCAAGGGGCAGGGGGAATCAGCCCCAGCATTTT. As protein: CASSPRGRGNQPQHF.

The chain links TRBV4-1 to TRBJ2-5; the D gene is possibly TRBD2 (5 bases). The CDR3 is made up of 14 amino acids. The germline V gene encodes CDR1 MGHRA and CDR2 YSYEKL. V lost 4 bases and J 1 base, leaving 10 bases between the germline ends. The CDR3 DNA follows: TGCGCCAGCAGCCGCACCGGGATCCAAGAGACCCAGTACTTC. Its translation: CASSRTGIQETQYF.

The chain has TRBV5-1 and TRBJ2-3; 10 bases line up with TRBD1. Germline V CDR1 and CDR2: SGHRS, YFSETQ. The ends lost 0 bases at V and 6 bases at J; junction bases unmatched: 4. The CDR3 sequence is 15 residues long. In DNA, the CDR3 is TGCGCCAGCAGCTTGGGGACAGGGGGTTCGGATACGCAGTATTTT. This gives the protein CASSLGTGGSDTQYF. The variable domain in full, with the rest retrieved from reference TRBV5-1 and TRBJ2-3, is KAGVTQTPRYLIKTRGQQVTLSCSPISGHRSVSWYQQTPGQGLQFLFEYFSETQRNKGNFPGRFSGRQFSNSRSEMNVSTLELGDSALYLCASSLGTGGSDTQYFGPGTRLTVL.

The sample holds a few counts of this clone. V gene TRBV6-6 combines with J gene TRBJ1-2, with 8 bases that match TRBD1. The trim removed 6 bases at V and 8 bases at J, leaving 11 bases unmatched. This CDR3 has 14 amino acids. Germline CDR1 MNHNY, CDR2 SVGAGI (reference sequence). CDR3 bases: TGTGCCAGCAGCCCTTCGGACAGGGTGGGAGGCTACACCTTC. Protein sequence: CASSPSDRVGGYTF.

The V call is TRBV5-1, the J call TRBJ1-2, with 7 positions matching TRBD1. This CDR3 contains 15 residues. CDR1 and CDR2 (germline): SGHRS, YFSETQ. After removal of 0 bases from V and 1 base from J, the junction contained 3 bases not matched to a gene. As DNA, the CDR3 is TGCGCCAGCAGCTTGGGACAGGGCAATAACTATGGCTACACCTTC. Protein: CASSLGQGNNYGYTF.

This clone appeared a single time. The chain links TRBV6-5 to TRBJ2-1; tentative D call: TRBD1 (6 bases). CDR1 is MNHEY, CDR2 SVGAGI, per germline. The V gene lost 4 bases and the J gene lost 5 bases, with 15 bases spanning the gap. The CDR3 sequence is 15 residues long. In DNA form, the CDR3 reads TGTGCCAGCAGTTCTACAGGGTACCGGGACAATGAGCAGTTCTTC. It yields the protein CASSSTGYRDNEQFF.

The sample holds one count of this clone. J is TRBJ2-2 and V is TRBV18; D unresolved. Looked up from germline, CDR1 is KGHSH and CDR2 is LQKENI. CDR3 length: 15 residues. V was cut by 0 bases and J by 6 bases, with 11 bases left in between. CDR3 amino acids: CASSPPARVPGELFF. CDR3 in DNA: TGTGCCAGCTCACCACCCGCACGGGTCCCCGGGGAGCTGTTTTTT.

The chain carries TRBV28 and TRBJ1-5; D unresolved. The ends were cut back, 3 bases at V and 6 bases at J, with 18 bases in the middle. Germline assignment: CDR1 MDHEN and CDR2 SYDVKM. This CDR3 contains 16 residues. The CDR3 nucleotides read TGTGCCAGCAGTTTCCTGCGGAGCGGCCGCAGTCAGCCCCAGCATTTT. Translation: CASSFLRSGRSQPQHF.

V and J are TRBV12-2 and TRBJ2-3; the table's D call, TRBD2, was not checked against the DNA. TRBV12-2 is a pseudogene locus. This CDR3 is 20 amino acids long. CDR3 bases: TGTGCAAGTCGCTTAGTAAACTCATGGGCGAGGGCTTTAGGACCAGATACGCAGTATTTT. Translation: CASRLVNSWARALGPDTQYF.

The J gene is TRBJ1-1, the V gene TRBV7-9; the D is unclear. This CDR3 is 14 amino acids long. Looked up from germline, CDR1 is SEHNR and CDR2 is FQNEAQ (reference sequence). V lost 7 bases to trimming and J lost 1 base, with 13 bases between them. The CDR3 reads CASIMTEANTEAFF. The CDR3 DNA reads TGTGCCAGCATCATGACTGAGGCGAACACTGAAGCTTTCTTT.

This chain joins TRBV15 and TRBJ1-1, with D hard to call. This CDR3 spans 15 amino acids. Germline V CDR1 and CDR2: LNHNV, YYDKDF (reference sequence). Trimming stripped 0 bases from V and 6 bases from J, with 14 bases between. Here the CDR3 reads CATSRDPSLYPEAFF. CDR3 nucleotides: TGTGCCACCAGCAGAGATCCCTCCCTGTATCCTGAAGCTTTCTTT. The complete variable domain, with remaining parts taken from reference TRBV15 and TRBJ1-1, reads DAMVIQNPRYQVTQFGKPVTLSCSQTLNHNVMYWYQQKSSQAPKLLFHYYDKDFNNEADTPDNFQSRRPNTSFCFLDIRSPGLGDTAMYLCATSRDPSLYPEAFFGQGTRLTVV.

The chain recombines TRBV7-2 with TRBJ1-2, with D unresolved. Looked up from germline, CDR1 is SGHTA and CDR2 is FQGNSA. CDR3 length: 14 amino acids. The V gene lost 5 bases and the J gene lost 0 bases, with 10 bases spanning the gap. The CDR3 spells CASSPQISNYGYTF. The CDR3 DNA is TGTGCCAGCAGCCCACAGATCTCTAACTATGGCTACACCTTC.

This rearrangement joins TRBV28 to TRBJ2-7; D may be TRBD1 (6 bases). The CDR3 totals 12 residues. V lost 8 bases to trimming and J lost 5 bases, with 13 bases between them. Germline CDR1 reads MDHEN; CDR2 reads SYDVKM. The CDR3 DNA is TGTGCCAGCGGGGGCGACATCCACGAGCAGTACTTC. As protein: CASGGDIHEQYF. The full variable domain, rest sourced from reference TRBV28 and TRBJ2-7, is DVKVTQSSRYLVKRTGEKVFLECVQDMDHENMFWYRQDPGLGLRLIYFSYDVKMKEKGDIPEGYSVSREKKERFSLILESASTNQTSMYLCASGGDIHEQYFGPGTRLTVT.

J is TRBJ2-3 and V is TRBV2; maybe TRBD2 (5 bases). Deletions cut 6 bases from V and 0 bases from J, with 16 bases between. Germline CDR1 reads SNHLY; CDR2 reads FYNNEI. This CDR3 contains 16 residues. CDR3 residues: CASSYRTVGSTDTQYF. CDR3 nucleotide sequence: TGTGCCAGCAGCTATCGGACTGTCGGGAGCACAGATACGCAGTATTTT.

The CDR3 DNA reads TGTGCCAGCAGCAGGACAGGGGCCAACACTGAAGCTTTCTTT. This translates into CASSRTGANTEAFF. The V gene is TRBV5-4, the J gene TRBJ1-1; 9 bases line up with TRBD1. The length of the CDR3 is 14 residues. The J segment lost 2 bases and the V segment lost 4 bases, leaving 3 bases of the junction unmatched. In germline, CDR1 is SGHNT, CDR2 YYREEE (reference sequence).

CDR3 DNA: TGTGCCAGCAGCTTAGGACAGGGGTGGGACGAGCAGTACTTC. This sequence encodes CASSLGQGWDEQYF. The rearrangement links TRBV7-2 to TRBJ2-7; 8 nucleotides line up with TRBD1. CDR1 is SGHTA and CDR2 is FQGNSA in the germline V gene. The CDR3 is 14 residues long. J was trimmed by 5 bases and V by 1 base; bases with no gene match: 4.

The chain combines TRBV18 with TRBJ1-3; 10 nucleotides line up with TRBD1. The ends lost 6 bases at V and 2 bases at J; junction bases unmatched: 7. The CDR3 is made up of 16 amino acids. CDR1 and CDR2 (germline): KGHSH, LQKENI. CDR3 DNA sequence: TGTGCCAGCTCTCCCCGGGGACAGGGGACTGGAAACACCATATATTTT. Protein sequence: CASSPRGQGTGNTIYF.

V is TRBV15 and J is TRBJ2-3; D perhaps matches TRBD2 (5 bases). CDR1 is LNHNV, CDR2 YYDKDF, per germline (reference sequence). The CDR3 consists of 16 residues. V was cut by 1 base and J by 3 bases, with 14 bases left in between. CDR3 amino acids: CATSRGVGRGTDTQYF. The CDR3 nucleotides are TGTGCCACCAGCAGAGGCGTGGGGAGAGGGACAGATACGCAGTATTTT.

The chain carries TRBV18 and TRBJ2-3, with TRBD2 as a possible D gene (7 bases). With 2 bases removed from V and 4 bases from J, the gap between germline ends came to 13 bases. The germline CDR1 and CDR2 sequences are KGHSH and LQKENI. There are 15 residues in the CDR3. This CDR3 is CASSPEGGQADTQYF. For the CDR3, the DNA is TGTGCCAGCTCACCAGAGGGGGGGCAAGCAGATACGCAGTATTTT.